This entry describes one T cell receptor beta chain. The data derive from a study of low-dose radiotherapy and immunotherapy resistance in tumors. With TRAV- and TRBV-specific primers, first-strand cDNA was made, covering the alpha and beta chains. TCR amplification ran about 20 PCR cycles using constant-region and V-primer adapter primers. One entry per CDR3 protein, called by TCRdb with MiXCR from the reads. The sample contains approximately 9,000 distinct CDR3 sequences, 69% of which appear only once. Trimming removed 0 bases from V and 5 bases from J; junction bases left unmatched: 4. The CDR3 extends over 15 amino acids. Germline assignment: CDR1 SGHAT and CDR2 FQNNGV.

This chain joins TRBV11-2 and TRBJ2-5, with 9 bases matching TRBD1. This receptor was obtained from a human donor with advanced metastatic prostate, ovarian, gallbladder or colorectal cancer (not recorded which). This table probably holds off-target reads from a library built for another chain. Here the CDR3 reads CASSLDRTGVETQYF. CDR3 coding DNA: TGTGCCAGCAGCTTAGATCGGACAGGGGTGGAGACCCAGTACTTC.